This T cell receptor (beta chain) was sequenced during a study of blood T cell repertoires in COVID-19. TCRdb's copy holds only in-frame clones and misses some; the assay was immunoSEQ multiplex PCR. The data show roughly 250,000 clones, around 86% seen once. Germline V gene data show CDR1 as LNHDA and CDR2 as SQIVND (reference sequence). This CDR3 is built from 13 residues. V gave up 7 bases and J gave up 7 bases, with 15 bases separating them. Specimen: peripheral blood. This sequence originates from a man in his forties who had recovered from COVID-19. The chain links TRBV19 to TRBJ2-3; D is unresolved. The CDR3 loop reads CASKLRGDYTQYF. The CDR3 DNA is TGTGCCAGTAAATTACGCGGCGACTATACGCAGTATTTT.